A selection of T cell receptor beta chains follows, all from one sample in a study of blood T cells in healthy people across ages. TCRdb ran MiXCR on the 5' RACE reads and lists one entry per CDR3 protein. This table has roughly 900,000 distinct CDR3 sequences, around 48% appearing once. Source material: blood. These receptors came from a man aged 25 to 40 in good health. Each CDR3 is given with its conserved first and last residue. The D gene is left open where the match is weak. Clone size, where shown, is once, few, many, or a class for clones that have expanded.

j_gene | abundance | d_gene | v_gene | CDR3aa | CDR3nt
TRBJ1-1 | once | - | TRBV5-1 | CASRYKGGATNTEAFF | TGCGCCAGCAGGTACAAGGGGGGGGCGACGAACACTGAAGCTTTCTTT
TRBJ2-7 | few | TRBD1 | TRBV18 | CASGRDRDSYEQYF | TGTGCCAGTGGCCGGGACAGGGACTCCTACGAGCAGTACTTC
TRBJ2-7 | - | - | TRBV3-1 | CASSQEGMRPNEQYF | TGTGCCAGCAGCCAAGAAGGAATGCGTCCCAACGAGCAGTACTTC
TRBJ2-1 | once | TRBD2 | TRBV3-1 | CASSQGRGGRNEQFF | TGTGCCAGCAGCCAAGGGCGGGGGGGCCGAAATGAGCAGTTCTTC
TRBJ2-5 | - | TRBD2 | TRBV30 | CAWSLLAGGETQYF | TGTGCCTGGAGCCTTTTAGCGGGGGGAGAGACCCAGTACTTC
TRBJ2-7 | - | - | TRBV4-3 | CASSQETGRSYEQYF | TGCGCCAGCAGCCAAGAGACGGGGCGCTCCTACGAGCAGTACTTC
TRBJ1-2 | once | - | TRBV29-1 | CSAFENYGYTF | TGCAGCGCCTTTGAGAACTATGGCTACACCTTC
TRBJ2-5 | - | - | TRBV4-1 | CARSLLGGQETQYF | TGCGCCCGCAGCCTCCTAGGAGGCCAAGAGACCCAGTACTTC
TRBJ1-6 | - | - | TRBV11-2 | CASSLEIVEPLHF | TGTGCCAGCAGCTTAGAAATAGTCGAACCCCTCCACTTT
TRBJ2-1 | - | - | TRBV6-5 | CASSYVQAGEQFF | TGTGCCAGCAGTTACGTCCAGGCTGGTGAGCAGTTCTTC
TRBJ1-5 | - | TRBD1 | TRBV7-2 | CASSLVSQGANQPQHF | TGTGCTAGCAGCTTAGTAAGTCAGGGGGCGAATCAGCCCCAGCATTTT
TRBJ1-2 | few | - | TRBV10-3 | CAITGEGYGYTF | TGTGCCATCACCGGAGAAGGGTATGGTTACACCTTC
TRBJ2-2 | - | TRBD2 | TRBV20-1 | CSARAGGDTGELFF | TGCAGTGCTAGAGCGGGGGGGGACACCGGGGAGCTGTTTTTT
TRBJ1-1 | - | TRBD1 | TRBV7-9 | CASSWTGGFAEAFF | TGTGCCAGCAGCTGGACAGGGGGCTTCGCTGAAGCTTTCTTT
TRBJ1-6 | few | - | TRBV20-1 | CSATLPGRSYNSPLHF | TGCAGTGCCACACTACCGGGTCGCTCCTATAATTCACCCCTCCACTTT
TRBJ1-4 | few | TRBD1 | TRBV20-1 | CSAREGSGQGLEKLFF | TGCAGTGCTAGAGAGGGGTCCGGACAGGGACTTGAAAAACTGTTTTTT
TRBJ1-1 | - | - | TRBV3-1 | CASSQEGTPGREAFF | TGTGCCAGCAGCCAAGAAGGGACACCCGGTCGTGAAGCTTTCTTT
TRBJ1-5 | - | TRBD1 | TRBV27 | CASSLMGEGAYSNQPQHF | TGTGCCAGCAGTTTAATGGGGGAGGGGGCTTATAGCAATCAGCCCCAGCATTTT
TRBJ2-3 | few | - | TRBV7-2 | CASSLALIGRVANTQYF | TGTGCCAGCAGCTTAGCGCTAATCGGCAGGGTCGCAAATACGCAGTATTTT